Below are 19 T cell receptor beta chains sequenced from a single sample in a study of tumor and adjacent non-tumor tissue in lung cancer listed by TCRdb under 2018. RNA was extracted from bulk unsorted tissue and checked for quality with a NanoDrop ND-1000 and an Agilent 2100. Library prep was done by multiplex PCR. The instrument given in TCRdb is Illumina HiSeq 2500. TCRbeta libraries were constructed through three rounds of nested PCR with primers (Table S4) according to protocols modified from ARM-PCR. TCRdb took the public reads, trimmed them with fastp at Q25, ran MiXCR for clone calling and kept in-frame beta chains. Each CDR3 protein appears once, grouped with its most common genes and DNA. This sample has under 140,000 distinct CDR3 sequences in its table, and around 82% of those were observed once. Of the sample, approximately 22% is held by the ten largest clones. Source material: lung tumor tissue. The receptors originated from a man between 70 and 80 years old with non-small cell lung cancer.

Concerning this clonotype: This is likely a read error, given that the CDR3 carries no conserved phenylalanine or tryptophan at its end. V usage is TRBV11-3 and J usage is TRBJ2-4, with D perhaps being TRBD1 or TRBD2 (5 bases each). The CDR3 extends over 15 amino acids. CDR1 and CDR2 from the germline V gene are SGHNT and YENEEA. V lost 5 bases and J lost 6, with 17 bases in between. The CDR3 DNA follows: TGTGCCAGCAGCCCGGGACGGGATGGCAGAAACATTCAGTACTCC. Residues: CASSPGRDGRNIQYS.

CDR3 DNA: TGTGCCAGCAGTGTATCTAACGGGGCAAACACTGATACGCAGTATTTT. This gives the protein CASSVSNGANTDTQYF. The chain joins TRBV6-1 to TRBJ2-3; D is tentatively TRBD1 or TRBD2 (5 bases each). Germline V gene lookup returns CDR1 MNHNS and CDR2 SASEGT. The CDR3 is 16 amino acids. Deletions cut 4 bases from V and 6 bases from J, with 20 bases between.

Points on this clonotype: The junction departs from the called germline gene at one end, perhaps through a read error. CDR3 protein: CATSRAGQAFGYTF. CDR3 DNA: TGTGCCACCAGTAGAGCGGGACAGGCCTTTGGCTACACCTTC. The chain uses TRBV6-5 and TRBJ1-2, with 8 bases lining up with TRBD1. Germline V gene lookup returns CDR1 MNHEY and CDR2 SVGAGI. The CDR3 extends over 14 amino acids.

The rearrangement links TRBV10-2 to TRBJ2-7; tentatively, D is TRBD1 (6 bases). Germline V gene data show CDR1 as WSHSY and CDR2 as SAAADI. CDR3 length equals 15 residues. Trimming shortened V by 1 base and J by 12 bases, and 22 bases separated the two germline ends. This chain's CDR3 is CASSEWGDRRDEWYF. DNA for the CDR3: TGCGCCAGCAGTGAGTGGGGAGACAGGCGCGACGAGTGGTACTTC.

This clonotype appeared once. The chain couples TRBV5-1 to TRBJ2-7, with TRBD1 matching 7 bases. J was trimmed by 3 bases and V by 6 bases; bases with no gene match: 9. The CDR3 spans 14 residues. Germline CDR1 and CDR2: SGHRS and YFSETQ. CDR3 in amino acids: CASNISGTDYEQYF. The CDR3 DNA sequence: TGCGCCAGCAACATATCCGGGACAGACTACGAGCAGTACTTC.

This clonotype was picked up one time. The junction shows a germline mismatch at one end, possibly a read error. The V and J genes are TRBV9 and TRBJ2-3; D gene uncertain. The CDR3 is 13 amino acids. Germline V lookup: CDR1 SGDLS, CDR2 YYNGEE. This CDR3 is CASRAPSTATQCF. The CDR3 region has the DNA TGTGCCAGCAGAGCGCCGAGCACAGCTACGCAGTGTTTT.

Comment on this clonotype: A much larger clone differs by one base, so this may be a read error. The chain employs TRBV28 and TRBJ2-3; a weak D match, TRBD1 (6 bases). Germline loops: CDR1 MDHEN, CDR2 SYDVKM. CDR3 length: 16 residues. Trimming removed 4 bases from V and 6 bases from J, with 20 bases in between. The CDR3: CASSYYGTTRFDTQYF. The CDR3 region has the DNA TGTGCCAGCAGTTACTACGGGACAACCAGGTTTGATACGCAGTATTTT.

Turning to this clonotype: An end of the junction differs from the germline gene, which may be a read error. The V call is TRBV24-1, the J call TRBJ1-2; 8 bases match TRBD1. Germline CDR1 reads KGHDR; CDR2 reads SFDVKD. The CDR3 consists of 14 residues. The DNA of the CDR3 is TGTGCTACCAGTGAATTCGGACAGGGTCATGGCTACACCTTC. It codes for CATSEFGQGHGYTF.

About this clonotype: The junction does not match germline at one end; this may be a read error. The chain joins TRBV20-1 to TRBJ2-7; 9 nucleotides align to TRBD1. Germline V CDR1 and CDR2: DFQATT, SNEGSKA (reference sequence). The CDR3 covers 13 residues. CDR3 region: CSAYTGGGSEQYF. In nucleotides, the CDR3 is TGCAGTGCTTACACAGGGGGCGGGAGCGAGCAGTACTTT.

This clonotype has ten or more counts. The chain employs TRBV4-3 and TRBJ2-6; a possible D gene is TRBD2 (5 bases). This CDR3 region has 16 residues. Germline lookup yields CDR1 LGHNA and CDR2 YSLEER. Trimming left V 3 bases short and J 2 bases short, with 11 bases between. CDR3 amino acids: CASSQRTGTGANVLTF. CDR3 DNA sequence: TGCGCCAGCAGCCAGAGGACGGGAACTGGGGCCAACGTCCTGACTTTC.

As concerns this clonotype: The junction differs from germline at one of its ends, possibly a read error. The CDR3 sequence is CASSYYPPGTGGSDGELIF. CDR3 bases: TGTGCCAGCAGTTACTACCCCCCCGGGACAGGGGGTAGTGACGGGGAGCTGATTTTT. The chain combines TRBV6-5 with TRBJ2-2; 11 bases are a match to TRBD1. This CDR3 has 19 residues. CDR1 is MNHEY, CDR2 SVGAGI, per germline.

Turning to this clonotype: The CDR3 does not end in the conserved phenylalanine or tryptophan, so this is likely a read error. The CDR3 bases are TGTGCCAGCAGTCCGAGACTAGCCAATACCAATGAGCAGTTCCTC. Translating gives CASSPRLANTNEQFL. The chain combines TRBV6-2 or TRBV6-3 with TRBJ2-1; 7 bases map to TRBD2. CDR1 is MNHEY and CDR2 is SVGEGT in the germline V gene. This CDR3 has 15 residues. V shed 5 bases, J shed 6 bases, and the junction held 10 bases outside the gene matches.

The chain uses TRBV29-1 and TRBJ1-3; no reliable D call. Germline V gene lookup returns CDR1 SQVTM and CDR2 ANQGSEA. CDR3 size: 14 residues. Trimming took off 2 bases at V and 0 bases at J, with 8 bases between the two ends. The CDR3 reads CSVELVPSGNTIYF. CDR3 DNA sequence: TGCAGCGTTGAATTGGTCCCCTCTGGAAACACCATATATTTT.

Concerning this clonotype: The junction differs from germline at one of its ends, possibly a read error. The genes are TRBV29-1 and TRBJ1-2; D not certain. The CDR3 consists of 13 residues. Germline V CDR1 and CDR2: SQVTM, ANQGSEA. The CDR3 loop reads CSAVSRANYGYTF. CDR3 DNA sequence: TGCAGCGCAGTGTCACGGGCTAACTATGGTTACACCTTC. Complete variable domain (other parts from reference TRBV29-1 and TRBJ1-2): SAVISQKPSRDICQRGTSLTIQCQVDSQVTMMFWYRQQPGQSLTLIATANQGSEATYESGFVIDKFPISRPNLTFSTLTVSNMSPEDSSIYLCSAVSRANYGYTFGSGTRLTVV.

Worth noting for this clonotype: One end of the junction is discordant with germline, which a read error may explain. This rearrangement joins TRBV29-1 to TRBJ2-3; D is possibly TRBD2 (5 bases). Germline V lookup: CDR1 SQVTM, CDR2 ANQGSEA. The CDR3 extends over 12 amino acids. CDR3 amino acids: CSVGASGDTQYF. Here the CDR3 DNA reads TGTAGCGTTGGTGCCTCGGGGGATACGCAGTATTTT.

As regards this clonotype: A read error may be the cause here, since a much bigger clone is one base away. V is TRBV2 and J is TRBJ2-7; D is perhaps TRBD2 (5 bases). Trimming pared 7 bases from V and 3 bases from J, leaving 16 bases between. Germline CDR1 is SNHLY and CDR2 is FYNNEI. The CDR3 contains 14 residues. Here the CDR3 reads CASTEGWILYEQYF. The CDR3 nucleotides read TGTGCCAGCACCGAGGGATGGATCCTCTACGAGCAGTACTTC.

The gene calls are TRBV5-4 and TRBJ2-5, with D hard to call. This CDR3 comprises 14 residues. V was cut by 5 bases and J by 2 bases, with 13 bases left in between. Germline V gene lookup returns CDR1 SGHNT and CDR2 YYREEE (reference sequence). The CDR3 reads CASSLRWGQETQYF. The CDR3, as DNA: TGTGCCAGCAGTTTGCGGTGGGGTCAAGAGACCCAGTACTTC. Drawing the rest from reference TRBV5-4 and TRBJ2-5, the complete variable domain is ETGVTQSPTHLIKTRGQQVTLRCSSQSGHNTVSWYQQALGQGPQFIFQYYREEENGRGNFPPRFSGLQFPNYSSELNVNALELDDSALYLCASSLRWGQETQYFGPGTRLLVL.

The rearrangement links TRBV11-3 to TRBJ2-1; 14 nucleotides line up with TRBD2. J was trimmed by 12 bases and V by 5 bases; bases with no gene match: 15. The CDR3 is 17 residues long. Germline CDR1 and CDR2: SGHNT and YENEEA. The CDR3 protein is CASSLLGTSGGYNMQFF. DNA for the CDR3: TGTGCCAGCAGCCTCCTAGGGACTAGCGGGGGCTATAATATGCAGTTCTTC.

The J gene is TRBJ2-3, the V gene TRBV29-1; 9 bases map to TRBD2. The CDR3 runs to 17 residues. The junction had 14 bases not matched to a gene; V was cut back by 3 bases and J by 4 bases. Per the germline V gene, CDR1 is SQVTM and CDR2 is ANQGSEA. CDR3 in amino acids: CSVDTLAGPFSSDTQYF. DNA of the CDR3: TGCAGCGTTGATACTCTAGCGGGGCCATTTAGCTCAGATACGCAGTATTTT.